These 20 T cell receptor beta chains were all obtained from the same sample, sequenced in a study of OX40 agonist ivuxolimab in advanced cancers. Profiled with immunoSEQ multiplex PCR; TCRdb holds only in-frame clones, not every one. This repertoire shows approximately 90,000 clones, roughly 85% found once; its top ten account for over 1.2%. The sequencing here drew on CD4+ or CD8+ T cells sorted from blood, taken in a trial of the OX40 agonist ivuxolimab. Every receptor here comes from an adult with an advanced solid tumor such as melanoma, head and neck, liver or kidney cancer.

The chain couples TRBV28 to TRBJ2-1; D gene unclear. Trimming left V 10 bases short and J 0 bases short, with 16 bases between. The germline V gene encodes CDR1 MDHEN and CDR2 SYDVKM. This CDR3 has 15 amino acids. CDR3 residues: CATTRGAGSYNEQFF. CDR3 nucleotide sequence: TGTGCCACCACAAGAGGAGCCGGCTCCTACAATGAGCAGTTCTTC.

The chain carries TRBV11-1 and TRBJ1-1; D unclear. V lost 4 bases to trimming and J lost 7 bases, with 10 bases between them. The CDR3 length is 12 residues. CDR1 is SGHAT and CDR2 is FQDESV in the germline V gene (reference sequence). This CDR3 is CASSSNRDEAFF. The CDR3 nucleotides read TGTGCCAGCAGCTCGAACAGAGATGAAGCTTTCTTT.

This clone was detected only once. CDR3 amino acids: CASSLAGAGFNTDTQYF. The DNA of the CDR3 is TGTGCCAGCAGCTTGGCCGGGGCGGGCTTTAACACAGATACGCAGTATTTT. V usage is TRBV5-6 and J usage is TRBJ2-3, with D possibly being TRBD1 or TRBD2 (5 bases each). V dropped 0 bases and J dropped 2 bases, with 16 bases sitting between them. This CDR3 has 17 residues. Germline CDR1 SGHDT, CDR2 YYEEEE.

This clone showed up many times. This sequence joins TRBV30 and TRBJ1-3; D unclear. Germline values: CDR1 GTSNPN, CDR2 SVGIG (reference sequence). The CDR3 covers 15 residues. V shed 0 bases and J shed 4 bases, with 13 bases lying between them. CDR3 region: CAWSVPGDLGNTIYF. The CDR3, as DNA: TGTGCCTGGAGTGTACCCGGGGATCTGGGAAACACCATATATTTT.

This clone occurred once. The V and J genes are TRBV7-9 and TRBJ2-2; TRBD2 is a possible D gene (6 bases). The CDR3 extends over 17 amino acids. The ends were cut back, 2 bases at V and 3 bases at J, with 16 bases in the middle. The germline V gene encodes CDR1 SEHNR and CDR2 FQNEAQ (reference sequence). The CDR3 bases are TGTGCCAGCAGCTTAAGCGTACTAGCCGCCTACACCGGGGAGCTGTTTTTT. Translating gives CASSLSVLAAYTGELFF.

The DNA for the CDR3 is TGTGCCATGGGTGGTCGAGGAGATACGCAGTATTTT. This encodes CAMGGRGDTQYF. This chain uses TRBV5-6 with TRBJ2-3; D is ambiguous. Trimming removed 9 bases from V and 5 bases from J, with 13 bases in between. Looked up from germline, CDR1 is SGHDT and CDR2 is YYEEEE. This CDR3 has 12 amino acids.

The CDR3 is CASTVGRGAGGTDTQYF. The CDR3 bases are TGCGCCAGCACCGTGGGAAGAGGGGCAGGGGGCACAGATACGCAGTATTTT. The genes are TRBV5-1 and TRBJ2-3, with TRBD1 as a possible D gene (6 bases). V was pared by 6 bases and J by 1 base, with 21 bases between. Per the germline V gene, CDR1 is SGHRS and CDR2 is YFSETQ. The CDR3 runs 17 residues.

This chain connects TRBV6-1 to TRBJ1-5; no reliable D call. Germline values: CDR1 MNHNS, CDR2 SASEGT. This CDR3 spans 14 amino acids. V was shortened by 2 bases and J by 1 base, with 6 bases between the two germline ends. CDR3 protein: CASSEQDSNQPQHF. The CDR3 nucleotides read TGTGCCAGCAGTGAACAGGACAGCAATCAGCCCCAGCATTTT.

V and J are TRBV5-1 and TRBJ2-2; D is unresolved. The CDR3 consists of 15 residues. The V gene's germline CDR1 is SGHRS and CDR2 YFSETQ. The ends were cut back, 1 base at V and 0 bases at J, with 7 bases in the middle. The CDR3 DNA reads TGCGCCAGCAGCTTGACTACAACGAACACCGGGGAGCTGTTTTTT. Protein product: CASSLTTTNTGELFF.

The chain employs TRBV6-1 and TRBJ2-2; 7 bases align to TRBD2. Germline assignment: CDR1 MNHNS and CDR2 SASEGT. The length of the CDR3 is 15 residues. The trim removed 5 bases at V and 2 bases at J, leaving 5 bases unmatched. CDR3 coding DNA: TGTGCCAGCAGTCATACGGGGGGAAACACCGGGGAGCTGTTTTTT. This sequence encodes CASSHTGGNTGELFF.

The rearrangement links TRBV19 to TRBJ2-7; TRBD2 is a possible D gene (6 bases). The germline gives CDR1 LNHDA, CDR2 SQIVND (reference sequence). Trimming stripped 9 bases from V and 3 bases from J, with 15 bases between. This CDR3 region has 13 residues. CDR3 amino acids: CASSRVGGYEQYF. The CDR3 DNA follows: TGTGCCAGCTCCAGGGTGGGGGGCTACGAGCAGTACTTC. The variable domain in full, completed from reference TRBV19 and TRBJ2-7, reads DGGITQSPKYLFRKEGQNVTLSCEQNLNHDAMYWYRQDPGQGLRLIYYSQIVNDFQKGDIAEGYSVSREKKESFPLTVTSAQKNPTAFYLCASSRVGGYEQYFGPGTRLTVT.

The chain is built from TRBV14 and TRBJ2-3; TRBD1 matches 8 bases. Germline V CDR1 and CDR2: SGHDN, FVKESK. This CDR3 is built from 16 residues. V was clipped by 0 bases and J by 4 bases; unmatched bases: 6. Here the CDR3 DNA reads TGTGCCAGCAGCCAAGATATCCGACAGGGGTCAGATACGCAGTATTTT. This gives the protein CASSQDIRQGSDTQYF. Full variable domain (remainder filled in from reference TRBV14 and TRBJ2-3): EAGVTQFPSHSVIEKGQTVTLRCDPISGHDNLYWYRRVMGKEIKFLLHFVKESKQDESGMPNNRFLAERTGGTYSTLKVQPAELEDSGVYFCASSQDIRQGSDTQYFGPGTRLTVL.

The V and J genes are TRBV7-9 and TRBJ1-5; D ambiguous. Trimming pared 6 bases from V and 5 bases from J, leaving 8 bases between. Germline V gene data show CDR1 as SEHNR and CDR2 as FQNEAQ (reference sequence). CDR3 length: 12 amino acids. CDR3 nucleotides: TGTGCCAGCAGGAGAGATGATCAGCCCCAGCATTTT. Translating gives CASRRDDQPQHF.

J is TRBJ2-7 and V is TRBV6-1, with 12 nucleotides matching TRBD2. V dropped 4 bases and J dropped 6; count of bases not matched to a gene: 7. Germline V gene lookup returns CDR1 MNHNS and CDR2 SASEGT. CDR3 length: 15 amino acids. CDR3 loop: CASSATLAGGLEQYF. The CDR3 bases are TGTGCCAGCAGTGCGACGCTAGCGGGAGGGCTCGAGCAGTACTTC.

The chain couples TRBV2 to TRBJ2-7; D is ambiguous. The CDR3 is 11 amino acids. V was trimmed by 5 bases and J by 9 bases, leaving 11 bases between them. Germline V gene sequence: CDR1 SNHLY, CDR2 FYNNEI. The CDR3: CASSRRKRQYF. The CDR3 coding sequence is TGTGCCAGCAGTAGACGGAAACGGCAGTACTTC.

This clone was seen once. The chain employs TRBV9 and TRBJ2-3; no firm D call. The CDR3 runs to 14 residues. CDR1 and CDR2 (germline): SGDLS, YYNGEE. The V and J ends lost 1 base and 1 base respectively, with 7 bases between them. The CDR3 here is CASSVQPGTDTQYF. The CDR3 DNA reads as TGTGCCAGCAGCGTACAACCAGGCACAGATACGCAGTATTTT.

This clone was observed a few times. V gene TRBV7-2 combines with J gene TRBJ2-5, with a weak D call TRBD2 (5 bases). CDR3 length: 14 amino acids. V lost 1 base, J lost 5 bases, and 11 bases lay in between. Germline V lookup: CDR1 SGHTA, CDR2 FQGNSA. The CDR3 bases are TGTGCCAGCAGCTTAGGCCCGAGGAGGGAGACCCAGTACTTC. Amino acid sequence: CASSLGPRRETQYF.

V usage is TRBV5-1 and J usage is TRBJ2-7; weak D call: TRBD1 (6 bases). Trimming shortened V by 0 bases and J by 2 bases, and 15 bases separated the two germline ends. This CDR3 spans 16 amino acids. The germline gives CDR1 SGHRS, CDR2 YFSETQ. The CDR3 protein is CASSLGDTYGAYEQYF. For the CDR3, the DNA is TGCGCCAGCAGCTTGGGGGACACCTACGGTGCCTACGAGCAGTACTTC.

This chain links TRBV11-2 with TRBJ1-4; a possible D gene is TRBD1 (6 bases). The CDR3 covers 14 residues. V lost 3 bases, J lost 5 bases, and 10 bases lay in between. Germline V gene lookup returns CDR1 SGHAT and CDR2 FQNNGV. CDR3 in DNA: TGTGCCAGCAGCTTTAACAGGGCGAATGAAAAACTGTTTTTT. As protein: CASSFNRANEKLFF.

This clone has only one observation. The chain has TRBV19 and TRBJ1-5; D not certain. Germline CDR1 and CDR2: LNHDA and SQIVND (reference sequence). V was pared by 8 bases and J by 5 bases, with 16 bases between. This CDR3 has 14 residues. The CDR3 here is CASSEVLADQPQHF. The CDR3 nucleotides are TGTGCCAGTTCTGAAGTACTTGCCGATCAGCCCCAGCATTTT.